This T cell receptor beta chain was found in a study of T cell responses to AZD1222 COVID-19 vaccine. Profiled with immunoSEQ multiplex PCR; TCRdb holds only in-frame clones, not every one. In the table there are 120,000 to 150,000 clones, about 91% of which are singletons. The TCR was taken from an adult in good health. Sample: peripheral blood, taken on day 0 of AZD1222 vaccination.

This CDR3 is CASSSGQGFGETQYF. CDR3 coding DNA: TGTGCCAGCAGCTCGGGACAGGGATTCGGAGAGACCCAGTACTTC. The rearrangement uses TRBV5-6 and TRBJ2-5; 9 bases agree with TRBD1. With V trimmed by 3 bases and J by 4 bases, 7 bases remained unmatched. Germline V gene sequence: CDR1 SGHDT, CDR2 YYEEEE. There are 15 residues in the CDR3.